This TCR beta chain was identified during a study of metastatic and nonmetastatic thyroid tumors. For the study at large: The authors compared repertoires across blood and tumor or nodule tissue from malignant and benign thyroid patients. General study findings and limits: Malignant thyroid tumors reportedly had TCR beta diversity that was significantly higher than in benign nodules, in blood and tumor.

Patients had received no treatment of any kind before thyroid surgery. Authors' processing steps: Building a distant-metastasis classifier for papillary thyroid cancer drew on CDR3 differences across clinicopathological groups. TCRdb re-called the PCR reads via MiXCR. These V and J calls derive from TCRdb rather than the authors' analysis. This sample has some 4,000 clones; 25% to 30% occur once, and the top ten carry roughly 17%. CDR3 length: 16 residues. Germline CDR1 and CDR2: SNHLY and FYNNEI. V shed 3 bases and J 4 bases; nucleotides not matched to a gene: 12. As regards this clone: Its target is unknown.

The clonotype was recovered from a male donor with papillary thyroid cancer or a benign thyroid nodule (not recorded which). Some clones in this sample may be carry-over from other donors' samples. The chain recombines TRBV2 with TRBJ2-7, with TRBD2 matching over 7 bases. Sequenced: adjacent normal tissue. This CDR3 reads CASSESPPREPYEQYF. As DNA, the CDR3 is TGTGCCAGCAGTGAGTCACCTCCGCGGGAGCCGTACGAGCAGTACTTC.